This TCR beta chain was sequenced for a study of CD8+ T cells in alopecia areata. The wider study: Treated patients were scored for severity by percent of scalp affected.

Trimming at V came to 3 bases and at J to 6 bases, leaving 4 bases not matched to a gene. Per the germline V gene, CDR1 is LNHDA and CDR2 is SQIVND (reference sequence). This CDR3 contains 15 residues. Only a few counts were recorded for this clone. Treatment of the sample: oral pan-JAK inhibitor, 5-10 mg twice daily. RNA was extracted and reverse transcribed into cDNA as the sequencing template. Some clones are missing from TCRdb's copy, which holds only in-frame ones; the method was immunoSEQ multiplex PCR. Of 200,000 to 250,000 clones listed, roughly 64% were seen once; the top ten hold 4% to 5%. The receptor was derived from a human donor with alopecia areata. This specimen was CD4+ T cells sorted from blood, taken at week 4, from a patient treated with tofacitinib. This chain links TRBV19 with TRBJ2-1; 11 bases are shared with TRBD1. The CDR3 spells CASSISGTGGNEQFF. In DNA, the CDR3 is TGTGCCAGTAGTATTTCCGGGACAGGGGGCAATGAGCAGTTCTTC. The whole variable domain, remainder taken from reference TRBV19 and TRBJ2-1, is DGGITQSPKYLFRKEGQNVTLSCEQNLNHDAMYWYRQDPGQGLRLIYYSQIVNDFQKGDIAEGYSVSREKKESFPLTVTSAQKNPTAFYLCASSISGTGGNEQFFGPGTRLTVL.